The T cell receptor (beta chain) under discussion was sequenced for a study of T cells in Graves' hyperthyroidism and ophthalmopathy. General observations from the study: Expanded thyroid clonotypes (above 0.001) were mostly also found in blood. Before onset, by a median of approximately 5.9 months, the model predicted ophthalmopathy.

Exclusion of a patient resulted from uncontrolled infection, other autoimmune disease, pregnancy or lactation. This sample holds PBMCs from 9.5 to 10 ml fresh peripheral blood. RNA transcripts provided the source from which TCR beta CDR3 regions were amplified. The HTBI primer set drove a first-round RT-PCR of the TCR CDR3. TCRdb used MiXCR to reprocess the multiplex PCR reads, holding one entry per CDR3 protein. The sample records approximately 150,000 distinct CDR3 sequences, about 9% being singletons. The CDR3 has 13 residues. Germline CDR1 reads MDHEN; CDR2 reads SYDVKM. The V end lost 8 bases, the J end lost 6 bases, and 13 bases lay between the germline ends. In its sample, this clonotype was seen many times. Its antigen remains unknown.

Material: blood. This receptor was taken from a woman under 30 with Graves' hyperthyroidism that later progressed to Graves' ophthalmopathy. V usage is TRBV28 and J usage is TRBJ2-2; maybe TRBD2 (6 bases). The CDR3 loop reads CASGTGLPGELFF. The CDR3 nucleotides are TGTGCCAGCGGGACTGGACTCCCCGGGGAGCTGTTTTTT.